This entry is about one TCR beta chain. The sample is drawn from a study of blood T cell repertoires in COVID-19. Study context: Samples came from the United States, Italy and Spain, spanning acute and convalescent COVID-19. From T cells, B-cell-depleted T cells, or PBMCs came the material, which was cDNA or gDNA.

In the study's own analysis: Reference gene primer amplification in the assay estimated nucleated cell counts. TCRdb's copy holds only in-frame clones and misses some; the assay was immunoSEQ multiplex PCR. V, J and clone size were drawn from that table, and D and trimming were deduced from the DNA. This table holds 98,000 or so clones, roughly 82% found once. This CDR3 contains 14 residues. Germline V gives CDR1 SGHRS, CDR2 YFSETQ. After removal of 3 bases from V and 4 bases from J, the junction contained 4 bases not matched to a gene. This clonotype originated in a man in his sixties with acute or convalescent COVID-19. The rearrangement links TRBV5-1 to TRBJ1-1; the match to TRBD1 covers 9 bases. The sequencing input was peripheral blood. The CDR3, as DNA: TGCGCCAGCAGCTCCGGGACAGGGCTCACTGAAGCTTTCTTT. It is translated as CASSSGTGLTEAFF.